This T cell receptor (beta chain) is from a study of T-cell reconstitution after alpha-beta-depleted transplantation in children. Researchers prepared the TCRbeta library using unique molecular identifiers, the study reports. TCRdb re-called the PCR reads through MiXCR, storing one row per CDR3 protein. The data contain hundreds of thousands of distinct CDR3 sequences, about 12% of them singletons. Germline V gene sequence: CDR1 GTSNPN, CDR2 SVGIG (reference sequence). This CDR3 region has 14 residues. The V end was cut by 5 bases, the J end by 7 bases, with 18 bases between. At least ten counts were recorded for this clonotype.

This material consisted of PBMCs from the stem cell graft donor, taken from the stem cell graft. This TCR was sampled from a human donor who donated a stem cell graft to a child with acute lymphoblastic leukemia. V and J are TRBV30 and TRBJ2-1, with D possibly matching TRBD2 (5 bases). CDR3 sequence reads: CAWGLSASRNEQFF. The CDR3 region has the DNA TGTGCCTGGGGACTCTCCGCTTCCCGGAATGAGCAGTTCTTC.